Listed here are 26 T cell receptor beta chains from one sample, sequenced in a study of T cells expressing NK-cell markers. TCRdb reanalyzed the 5' RACE reads, giving one entry per CDR3 protein sequence and no DNA. This sample's clone table lists about 390,000 distinct CDR3 sequences. The sequencing sample was made of blood T cells: a sorted CD56 or NKG2C T cell subset, CD4+ or CD8+ T cells, or bulk PBMC T cells (not recorded which). The receptor set was obtained from a woman aged 50 to 60 in good health.

The chain has TRBV7-3 and TRBJ1-1. Per the germline V gene, CDR1 is SGHTA and CDR2 is FQGTGA. This CDR3 comprises 17 residues. CDR3 in amino acids: CASSSIPSGRPNTEAFF.

The chain combines TRBV6-2 or TRBV6-3 with TRBJ1-1. Germline V gene data show CDR1 as MNHEY and CDR2 as SVGEGT. This CDR3 has 13 residues. CDR3 region: CASRTTGPVEAFF.

CDR3 sequence: CSVSGTGGDEQYF. The gene calls are TRBV29-1 and TRBJ2-7; TCRdb names TRBD1, which stays unverified in the absence of DNA. CDR3 length: 13 amino acids. Germline V gene sequence: CDR1 SQVTM, CDR2 ANQGSEA.

This rearrangement joins TRBV5-6 to TRBJ2-5; the TRBD1 assignment by TCRdb is unverifiable without DNA. Germline loops: CDR1 SGHDT, CDR2 YYEEEE. The CDR3 sequence is 14 residues long. The CDR3 spells CASTKRQGRETQYF.

This chain joins TRBV2 and TRBJ2-2; TCRdb calls TRBD1, which cannot be checked without DNA. The CDR3 runs to 14 residues. Per germline, CDR1 SNHLY and CDR2 FYNNEI. CDR3: CASSLGPITGELFF.

The chain combines TRBV7-6 with TRBJ2-1; the D call of TRBD2 rests on TCRdb alone, since no DNA is present to check it. The V gene's germline CDR1 is SGHVS and CDR2 FNYEAQ. The CDR3 is made up of 13 amino acids. Here the CDR3 reads CASSFRGGAEQFF. The full variable domain, in which reference TRBV7-6 and TRBJ2-1 provide the parts outside the CDR3, is GAGVSQSPRYKVTKRGQDVALRCDPISGHVSLYWYRQALGQGPEFLTYFNYEAQQDKSGLPNDRFSAERPEGSISTLTIQRTEQRDSAMYRCASSFRGGAEQFFGPGTRLTVL.

The chain carries TRBV11-2 and TRBJ2-2; the D call from TCRdb, TRBD2, cannot be confirmed without DNA. The CDR3 contains 16 residues. The V gene's germline CDR1 is SGHAT and CDR2 FQNNGV. The CDR3 sequence is CASSLGPSGYTGELFF. The full variable domain, its missing parts supplied by reference TRBV11-2 and TRBJ2-2, is EAGVAQSPRYKIIEKRQSVAFWCNPISGHATLYWYQQILGQGPKLLIQFQNNGVVDDSQLPKDRFSAERLKGVDSTLKIQPAKLEDSAVYLCASSLGPSGYTGELFFGEGSRLTVL.

The V call is TRBV12-3 or TRBV12-4, the J call TRBJ2-6. This CDR3 comprises 13 residues. Here the CDR3 reads CASRGSGANVLTF.

V and J are TRBV27 and TRBJ2-3; without DNA, the TCRdb call of TRBD1 cannot be checked. The length of the CDR3 is 16 residues. Germline V gene data show CDR1 as MNHEY and CDR2 as SMNVEV (reference sequence). CDR3 sequence reads: CASSLSGRQSTDTQYF.

This chain links TRBV19 with TRBJ2-7; TCRdb reports TRBD1, a call that lacks DNA to check it against. The CDR3 spans 12 residues. CDR1 is LNHDA, CDR2 SQIVND, per germline (reference sequence). Here the CDR3 reads CASTLDSYEQYF.

The chain links TRBV6-1 to TRBJ2-7; TCRdb picks TRBD1, but there is no DNA to check that call. The germline V gene encodes CDR1 MNHNS and CDR2 SASEGT. The CDR3 is made up of 16 amino acids. The CDR3 here is CASSEGQGVSSYEQYF.

This rearrangement joins TRBV7-6 to TRBJ2-5; TCRdb selects TRBD2, and the lack of DNA leaves this call unchecked. The CDR3 extends over 15 amino acids. Germline V CDR1 and CDR2: SGHVS, FNYEAQ. Here the CDR3 reads CASSLDAGSQETQYF.

The V and J genes are TRBV15 and TRBJ2-3; with no DNA, the TCRdb D assignment of TRBD2 cannot be verified. Germline V gene data show CDR1 as LNHNV and CDR2 as YYDKDF (reference sequence). The CDR3 is 13 residues long. CDR3 in amino acids: CATRSGSADTQYF.

The chain uses TRBV28 and TRBJ2-5; there is no DNA to check the TCRdb D call of TRBD1. This CDR3 contains 15 residues. Germline CDR1 is MDHEN and CDR2 is SYDVKM. The CDR3 protein is CASSPPGNRQETQYF.

The chain carries TRBV2 and TRBJ2-1; TCRdb gives TRBD1 as the D gene, but with no DNA this cannot be confirmed. The CDR3 runs 16 residues. The germline V gene has CDR1 SNHLY and CDR2 FYNNEI. CDR3: CASGWEGALFENEQFF. The whole variable domain, remainder taken from reference TRBV2 and TRBJ2-1, is EPEVTQTPSHQVTQMGQEVILRCVPISNHLYFYWYRQILGQKVEFLVSFYNNEISEKSEIFDDQFSVERPDGSNFTLKIRSTKLEDSAMYFCASGWEGALFENEQFFGPGTRLTVL.

This chain uses TRBV5-1 with TRBJ1-4. The CDR3 spans 16 residues. CDR1 SGHRS and CDR2 YFSETQ come from the germline V gene. The CDR3 reads CASGTGPRGTNEKLFF.

The chain couples TRBV5-1 to TRBJ2-5; TCRdb indicates TRBD2, and absent DNA this call remains unverified. The CDR3 length is 14 residues. Germline lookup yields CDR1 SGHRS and CDR2 YFSETQ. The CDR3 is CASSWTTSLETQYF. Supplemented by reference TRBV5-1 and TRBJ2-5, the full variable domain reads KAGVTQTPRYLIKTRGQQVTLSCSPISGHRSVSWYQQTPGQGLQFLFEYFSETQRNKGNFPGRFSGRQFSNSRSEMNVSTLELGDSALYLCASSWTTSLETQYFGPGTRLLVL.

J is TRBJ2-1 and V is TRBV29-1. This CDR3 has 15 residues. Germline loops: CDR1 SQVTM, CDR2 ANQGSEA. The CDR3 sequence is CSVEGGSSSYNEQFF.

This CDR3 is CASIPTLGDTQYF. J is TRBJ2-3 and V is TRBV6-6. CDR1 MNHNY and CDR2 SVGAGI come from the germline V gene (reference sequence). This CDR3 region has 13 residues.

The V gene is TRBV4-1, the J gene TRBJ2-4; TCRdb outputs TRBD2, but without DNA this stays unchecked. CDR1 and CDR2 (germline): MGHRA, YSYEKL. CDR3 length: 14 amino acids. CDR3 residues: CASSQAGDQDIQYF.

The chain employs TRBV2 and TRBJ2-5; TCRdb calls TRBD2, which cannot be checked without DNA. Per germline, CDR1 SNHLY and CDR2 FYNNEI. The CDR3 sequence is 14 residues long. This chain's CDR3 is CASGTSGGDETQYF. The complete variable domain, with remaining parts taken from reference TRBV2 and TRBJ2-5, reads EPEVTQTPSHQVTQMGQEVILRCVPISNHLYFYWYRQILGQKVEFLVSFYNNEISEKSEIFDDQFSVERPDGSNFTLKIRSTKLEDSAMYFCASGTSGGDETQYFGPGTRLLVL.

The genes are TRBV5-6 and TRBJ2-6. This CDR3 region has 16 residues. The germline CDR1 and CDR2 sequences are SGHDT and YYEEEE. CDR3 sequence reads: CASSRSRRTGANVLTF.

This sequence joins TRBV19 and TRBJ2-1; as DNA is missing, the TRBD1 call by TCRdb cannot be tested. This CDR3 is built from 11 residues. Germline CDR1 LNHDA, CDR2 SQIVND (reference sequence). The CDR3 loop reads CAARGGNEQFF.

CDR3: CAWSVGPLAGRDTQYF. The V gene is TRBV30, the J gene TRBJ2-3; checking the TCRdb D call of TRBD1 is not possible without DNA. Per the germline V gene, CDR1 is GTSNPN and CDR2 is SVGIG (reference sequence). This CDR3 contains 16 residues. Supplemented by reference TRBV30 and TRBJ2-3, the full variable domain reads SQTIHQWPATLVQPVGSPLSLECTVEGTSNPNLYWYRQAAGRGLQLLFYSVGIGQISSEVPQNLSASRPQDRQFILSSKKLLLSDSGFYLCAWSVGPLAGRDTQYFGPGTRLTVL.

The genes are TRBV5-1 and TRBJ2-1; TCRdb reports TRBD2, a call that lacks DNA to check it against. Germline CDR1 reads SGHRS; CDR2 reads YFSETQ. The CDR3 spans 17 residues. The CDR3 protein is CASSLRLAGGLNNEQFF.

The chain couples TRBV30 to TRBJ2-1. CDR3 size: 14 residues. Per germline, CDR1 GTSNPN and CDR2 SVGIG (reference sequence). CDR3 residues: CAWSRLDLIDEQFF.